This T cell receptor beta chain was recorded in a study of blood T cell repertoires in COVID-19. Study background: Samples representing acute and convalescent COVID-19 were sourced from the United States, Italy and Spain.

The V and J ends lost 2 bases and 7 bases, in that order; junction bases with no gene match: 4. The CDR3 extends over 14 amino acids. From germline, CDR1 is SGDLS and CDR2 YYNGEE. Original data processing: It was from reference gene primer amplification that nucleated cell counts were estimated. Some clones are missing from TCRdb's copy, which holds only in-frame ones; the method was immunoSEQ multiplex PCR. For V, J and clone size, that table is used; D and trimming come from the DNA. The sample contains tens of thousands of clones, roughly 90% of which appear only once. The sequence derives from a man in his thirties or forties with acute or convalescent COVID-19. The V call is TRBV9, the J call TRBJ2-1; 9 nucleotides align to TRBD2. Sequencing was carried out using peripheral blood. The CDR3 DNA reads TGTGCCAGCAGCGTGCTGACTAGCGGAAATGAGCAGTTCTTC. It encodes CASSVLTSGNEQFF.